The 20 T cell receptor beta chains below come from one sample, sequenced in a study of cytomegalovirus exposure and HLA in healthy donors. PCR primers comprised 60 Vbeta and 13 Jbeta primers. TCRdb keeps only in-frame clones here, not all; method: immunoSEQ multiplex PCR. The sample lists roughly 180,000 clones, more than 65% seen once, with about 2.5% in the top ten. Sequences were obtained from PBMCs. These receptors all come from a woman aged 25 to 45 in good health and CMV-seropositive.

CDR3 bases: TGTGCCAGCAGCCAAGGACAGCTCAATCAGCCCCAGCATTTT. Its protein product is CASSQGQLNQPQHF. The chain combines TRBV4-2 with TRBJ1-5; a possible D gene is TRBD1 (5 bases). Trimming left V 1 base short and J 3 bases short, with 7 bases between. CDR1 and CDR2 from the germline V gene are LGHNA and YNFKEQ. This CDR3 is 14 amino acids long.

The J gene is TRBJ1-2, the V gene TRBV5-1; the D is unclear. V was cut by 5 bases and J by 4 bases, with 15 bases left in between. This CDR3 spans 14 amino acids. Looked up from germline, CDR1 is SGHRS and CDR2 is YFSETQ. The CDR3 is CASSPDRAGYGYTF. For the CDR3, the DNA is TGCGCCAGCAGTCCGGATCGAGCGGGCTATGGCTACACCTTC.

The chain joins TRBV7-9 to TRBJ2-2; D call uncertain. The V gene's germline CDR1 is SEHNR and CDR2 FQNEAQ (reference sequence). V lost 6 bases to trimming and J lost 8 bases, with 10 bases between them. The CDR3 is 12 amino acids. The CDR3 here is CASSYGSGELFF. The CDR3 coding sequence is TGTGCCAGCAGTTATGGCTCAGGGGAGCTGTTTTTT.

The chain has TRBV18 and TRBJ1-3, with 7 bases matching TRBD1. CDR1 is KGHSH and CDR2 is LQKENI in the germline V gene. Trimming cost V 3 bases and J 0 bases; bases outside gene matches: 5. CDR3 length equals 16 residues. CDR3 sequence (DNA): TGTGCCAGCTCACCCCGGACAGGCCGCTCTGGAAACACCATATATTTT. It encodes CASSPRTGRSGNTIYF.

CDR3 protein: CASSQAQGLRYRNTEAFF. DNA for the CDR3: TGTGCCAGCAGCCAAGCACAGGGCCTACGGTACAGGAACACTGAAGCTTTCTTT. The chain recombines TRBV4-2 with TRBJ1-1; a possible D gene is TRBD1 (6 bases). This CDR3 contains 18 residues. Looked up from germline, CDR1 is LGHNA and CDR2 is YNFKEQ. Trimming cost V 1 base and J 1 base, with 19 bases left between them.

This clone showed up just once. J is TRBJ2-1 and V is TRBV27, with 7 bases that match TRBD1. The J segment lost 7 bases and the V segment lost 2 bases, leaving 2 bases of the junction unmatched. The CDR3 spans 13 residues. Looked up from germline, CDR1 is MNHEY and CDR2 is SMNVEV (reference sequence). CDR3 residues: CASSLDRVNEQFF. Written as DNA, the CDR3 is TGTGCCAGCAGTTTAGACAGGGTAAATGAGCAGTTCTTC.

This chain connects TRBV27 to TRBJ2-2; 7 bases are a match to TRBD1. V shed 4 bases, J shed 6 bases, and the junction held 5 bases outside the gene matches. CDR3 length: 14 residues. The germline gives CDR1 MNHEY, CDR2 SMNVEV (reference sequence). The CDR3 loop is CASSWTGGSGELFF. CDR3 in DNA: TGTGCCAGCAGTTGGACAGGAGGCTCCGGGGAGCTGTTTTTT.

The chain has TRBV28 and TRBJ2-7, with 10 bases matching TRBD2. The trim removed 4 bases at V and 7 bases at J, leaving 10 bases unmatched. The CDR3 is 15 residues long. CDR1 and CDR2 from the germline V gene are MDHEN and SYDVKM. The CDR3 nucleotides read TGTGCCAGCAGTTCAGCGGGGGGGTCGGATCATGAGCAGTACTTC. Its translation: CASSSAGGSDHEQYF.

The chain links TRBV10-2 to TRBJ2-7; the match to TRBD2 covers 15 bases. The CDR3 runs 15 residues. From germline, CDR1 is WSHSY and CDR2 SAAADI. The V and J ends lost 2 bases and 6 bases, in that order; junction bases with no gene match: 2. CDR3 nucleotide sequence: TGCGCCAGCAGTGAGGGACTAGCGGGGGGGCGCGAGCAGTACTTC. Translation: CASSEGLAGGREQYF.

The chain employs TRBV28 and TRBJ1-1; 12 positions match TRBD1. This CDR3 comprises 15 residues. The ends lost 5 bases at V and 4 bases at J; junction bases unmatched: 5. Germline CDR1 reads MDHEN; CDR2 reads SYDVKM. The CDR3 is CASSTAGQGATEAFF. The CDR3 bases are TGTGCCAGCAGTACGGCGGGACAGGGGGCCACTGAAGCTTTCTTT.

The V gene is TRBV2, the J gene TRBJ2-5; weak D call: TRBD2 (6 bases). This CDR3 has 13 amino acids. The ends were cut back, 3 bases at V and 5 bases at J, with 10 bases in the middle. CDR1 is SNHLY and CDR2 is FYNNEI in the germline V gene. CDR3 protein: CASSEGGGETQYF. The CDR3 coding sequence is TGTGCCAGCAGTGAGGGTGGAGGGGAGACCCAGTACTTC.

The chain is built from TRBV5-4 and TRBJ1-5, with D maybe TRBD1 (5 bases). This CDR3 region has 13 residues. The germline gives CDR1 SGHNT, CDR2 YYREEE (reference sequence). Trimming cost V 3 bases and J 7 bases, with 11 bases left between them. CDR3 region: CASSWGVNQPQHF. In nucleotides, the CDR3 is TGTGCCAGCAGCTGGGGGGTGAACCAGCCCCAGCATTTT.

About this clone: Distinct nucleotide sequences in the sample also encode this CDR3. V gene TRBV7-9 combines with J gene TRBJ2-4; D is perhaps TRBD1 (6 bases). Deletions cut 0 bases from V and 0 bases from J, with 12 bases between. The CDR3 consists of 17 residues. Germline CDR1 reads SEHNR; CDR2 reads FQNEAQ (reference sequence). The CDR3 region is CASSLAPGQLAKNIQYF. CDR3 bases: TGTGCCAGCAGCTTAGCCCCCGGACAGCTAGCCAAAAACATTCAGTACTTC.

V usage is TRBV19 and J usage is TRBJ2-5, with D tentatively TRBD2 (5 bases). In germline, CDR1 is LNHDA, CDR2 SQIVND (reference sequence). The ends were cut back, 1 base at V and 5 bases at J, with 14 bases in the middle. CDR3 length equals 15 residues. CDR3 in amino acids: CASSIGESFEETQYF. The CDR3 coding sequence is TGTGCCAGTAGTATAGGGGAGTCCTTCGAGGAGACCCAGTACTTC.

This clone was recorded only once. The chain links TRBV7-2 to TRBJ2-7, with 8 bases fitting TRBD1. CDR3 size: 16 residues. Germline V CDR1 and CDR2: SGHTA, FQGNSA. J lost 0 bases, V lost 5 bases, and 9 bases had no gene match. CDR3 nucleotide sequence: TGTGCCAGCAGCCTCTCGGGACAGGCAAGCTCCTACGAGCAGTACTTC. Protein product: CASSLSGQASSYEQYF. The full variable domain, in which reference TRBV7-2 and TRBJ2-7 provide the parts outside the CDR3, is GAGVSQSPSNKVTEKGKDVELRCDPISGHTALYWYRQSLGQGLEFLIYFQGNSAPDKSGLPSDRFSAERTGGSVSTLTIQRTQQEDSAVYLCASSLSGQASSYEQYFGPGTRLTVT.

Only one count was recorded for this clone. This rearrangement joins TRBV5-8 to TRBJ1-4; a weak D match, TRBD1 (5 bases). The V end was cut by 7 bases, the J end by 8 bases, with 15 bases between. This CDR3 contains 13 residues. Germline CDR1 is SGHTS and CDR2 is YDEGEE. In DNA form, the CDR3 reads TGTGCCAGCGTACGGGGGAGTGGAGAAAAACTGTTTTTT. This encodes CASVRGSGEKLFF.

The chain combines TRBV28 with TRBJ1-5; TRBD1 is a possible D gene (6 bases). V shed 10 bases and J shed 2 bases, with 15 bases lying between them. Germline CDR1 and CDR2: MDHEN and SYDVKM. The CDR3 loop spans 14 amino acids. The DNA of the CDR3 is TGTGCCAATTCTCGCAGGGGACGCAATCAGCCCCAGCATTTT. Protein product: CANSRRGRNQPQHF.

CDR3 sequence (DNA): TGTGCCAGCAGCGCTCACAGGGCTTTCACTGAAGCTTTCTTT. Translated: CASSAHRAFTEAFF. The chain has TRBV9 and TRBJ1-1, with D possibly matching TRBD1 (6 bases). Deletions cut 3 bases from V and 4 bases from J, with 13 bases between. This CDR3 has 14 residues. The germline gives CDR1 SGDLS, CDR2 YYNGEE.

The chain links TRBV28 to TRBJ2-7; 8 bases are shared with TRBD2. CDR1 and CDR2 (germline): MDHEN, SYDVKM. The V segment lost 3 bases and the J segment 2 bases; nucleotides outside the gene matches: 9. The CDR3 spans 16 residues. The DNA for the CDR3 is TGTGCCAGCAGTTTCGAACTAGCGGATATTACCTACGAGCAGTACTTC. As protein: CASSFELADITYEQYF.

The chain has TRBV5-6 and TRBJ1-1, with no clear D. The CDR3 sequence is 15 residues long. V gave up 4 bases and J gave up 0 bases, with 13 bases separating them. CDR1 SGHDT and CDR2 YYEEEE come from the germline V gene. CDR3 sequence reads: CASSPFGVMNTEAFF. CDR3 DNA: TGTGCCAGCAGCCCATTCGGGGTCATGAACACTGAAGCTTTCTTT.